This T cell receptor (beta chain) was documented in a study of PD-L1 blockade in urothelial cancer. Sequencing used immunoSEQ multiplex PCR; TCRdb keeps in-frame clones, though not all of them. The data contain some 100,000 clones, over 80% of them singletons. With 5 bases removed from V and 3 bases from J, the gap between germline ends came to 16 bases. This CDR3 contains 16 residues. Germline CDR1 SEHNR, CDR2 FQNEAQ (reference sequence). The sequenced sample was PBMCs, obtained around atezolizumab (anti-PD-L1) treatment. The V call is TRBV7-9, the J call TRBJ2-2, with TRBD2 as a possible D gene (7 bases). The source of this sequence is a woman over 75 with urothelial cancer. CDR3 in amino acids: CASSLPMGGHTGELFF. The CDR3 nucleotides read TGTGCCAGCAGCCTCCCTATGGGGGGGCACACCGGGGAGCTGTTTTTT.